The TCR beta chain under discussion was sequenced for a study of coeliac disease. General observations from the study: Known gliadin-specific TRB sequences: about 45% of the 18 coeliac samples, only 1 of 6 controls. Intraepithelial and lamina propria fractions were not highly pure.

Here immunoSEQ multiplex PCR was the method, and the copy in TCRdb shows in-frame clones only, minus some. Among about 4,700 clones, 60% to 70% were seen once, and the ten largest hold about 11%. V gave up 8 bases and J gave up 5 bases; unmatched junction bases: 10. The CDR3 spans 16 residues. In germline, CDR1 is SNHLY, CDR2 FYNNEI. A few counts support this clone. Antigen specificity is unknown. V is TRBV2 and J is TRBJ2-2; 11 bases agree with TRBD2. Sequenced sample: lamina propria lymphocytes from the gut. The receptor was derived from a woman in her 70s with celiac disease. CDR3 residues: CASRASGGPGTGELFF. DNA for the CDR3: TGTGCCAGCCGGGCTAGCGGGGGGCCGGGGACCGGGGAGCTGTTTTTT.